The rows below give T cell receptor beta chains drawn from one sample of a study of T cell responses to AZD1222 COVID-19 vaccine. Sequencing was performed with immunoSEQ multiplex PCR; in TCRdb, only in-frame clones are kept and a portion is missing. This sample has about 100,000 clones, with 87% found just once. The sample in question was peripheral blood, obtained on day 0 of AZD1222 vaccination. These receptors all come from an adult in good health. CDR3s include the opening cysteine and the closing phenylalanine or tryptophan. Fields, in order: V gene, CDR3 protein.

v_call: TRBV7-9; cdr3_aa: CASSFSQSYGYTF
v_call: TRBV11-3; cdr3_aa: CASSPTFGEGTEAFF
v_call: TRBV18; cdr3_aa: CASSPSRGRGERSYEQYF
v_call: TRBV11-2; cdr3_aa: CASSLDRRGAYGYTF
v_call: TRBV12-5; cdr3_aa: CASGFGNEQFF
v_call: TRBV18; cdr3_aa: CASSPRGSTGELFF
v_call: TRBV5-4; cdr3_aa: CASTLDVGYGYTF
v_call: TRBV6-1; cdr3_aa: CASSEFGTANTEAFF
v_call: TRBV7-8; cdr3_aa: CASSLAFLPPRTTSNQPQHF
v_call: TRBV6-5; cdr3_aa: CASSPRGQGLYEQYF
v_call: TRBV21-1; cdr3_aa: CASSRQKMAGGQMHEQFF
v_call: TRBV2; cdr3_aa: CASRKGPYEQYF
v_call: TRBV3-1/TRBV3-2; cdr3_aa: CASSLMGSRRFSPLHF
v_call: TRBV7-9; cdr3_aa: CASSLRRGGETQYF
v_call: TRBV27; cdr3_aa: CASSLSGVGDYGYTF
v_call: TRBV2; cdr3_aa: CASSGAPKGELFF
v_call: TRBV29-1; cdr3_aa: CSVSPGDRPNTEAFF
v_call: TRBV12-3/TRBV12-4; cdr3_aa: CASSLGGSETQYF
v_call: TRBV18; cdr3_aa: CASSPPSGTPGSGSGNTIYF
v_call: TRBV5-1; cdr3_aa: CASSLEGSTGMGGYTF
v_call: TRBV18; cdr3_aa: CASSPDGNQPQHF
v_call: TRBV2; cdr3_aa: CAKTGTSGNQVYNEQFF
v_call: TRBV18; cdr3_aa: CASSQLRGTNEQFF
v_call: TRBV7-9; cdr3_aa: CASSLPSGSEQYF
v_call: TRBV5-1; cdr3_aa: CASSRGPGSPLHF
v_call: TRBV30; cdr3_aa: CAWSPPDGYSNQPQHF
v_call: TRBV6-1; cdr3_aa: CASSGWGRMGNEQFF
v_call: TRBV28; cdr3_aa: CASEERQGEGGYTF
v_call: TRBV6-4; cdr3_aa: CASKFDSGRSYNEQFF
v_call: TRBV5-1; cdr3_aa: CASRGKNIQYF
v_call: TRBV5-1; cdr3_aa: CASSLRLAGSTDTQYF
v_call: TRBV7-3; cdr3_aa: CASSPGRPRTGELFF
v_call: TRBV5-1; cdr3_aa: CASSGGTGDRREQYF
v_call: TRBV5-1; cdr3_aa: CASSMDGTDTQYF
v_call: TRBV19; cdr3_aa: CASVDRAYGYTF
v_call: TRBV7-2; cdr3_aa: CASSLSGGPPYEQYF
v_call: TRBV5-1; cdr3_aa: CASSLLRMNTEAFF
v_call: TRBV11-3; cdr3_aa: CASSLQEPFTEAFF
v_call: TRBV7-2; cdr3_aa: CASSLSGQGVNQPQHF